This TCR beta chain stems from a study of blood T cell repertoires in COVID-19 (dated by TCRdb to 2020 to 2022). For the study in its entirety: Samples from collaborators originated in the United States, Italy and Spain and spanned both the acute and convalescent phases of COVID-19. The repertoires were released in a freely available public database intended as a resource for research on the immune response to SARS-CoV-2. A de-identified subject ID, COVID-19 status, age in years and sex were almost always included in the sample metadata. Subjects who had been exposed to COVID-19, were actively infected with it, or had recovered from it provided the deeply sampled blood TCRbeta repertoires that made up the dataset. Samples came from the ongoing ImmuneRACE study (first 160 participants) plus 1,254 subjects from 6 global collaborators. The material from the prospective study consisted of cDNA or gDNA derived from T cells, B-cell-depleted T cells, or PBMCs. Where available, HLA class I and class II types were obtained from metadata supplied by the sample provider rather than from assay-based typing. Paper-wide results and their limitations: The quantity of clinical and demographic metadata differed by source and by participant and was supplied without curation.

TCRbeta CDR3 regions were amplified from genomic DNA using the immunoSEQ Assay, a bias-controlled multiplex PCR. As for the original processing: The number of nucleated cells in each sample was estimated by amplification of reference gene primers within the assay. Sequence reads were collapsed and filtered to measure the absolute abundance of every unique TCRbeta CDR3 rearrangement. Productive Simpson clonality was computed per sample as the square root of Simpson's diversity index over productive rearrangements. This immuneACCESS table, as held by TCRdb, lists in-frame sequences with V and J called but not all clones. Of the missing ones, under half trace to an unresolved V gene in checked studies; the others have no known cause. V and J calls and clone size follow that table, whereas D and trimming were derived from the DNA. The sample yields around 160,000 clones; 81% were counted once. The ten largest clonotypes hold 8% to 9% of the sample.

V is shortened by 3 bases, J by 10 bases, and the region joining them spans 15 bases. From the germline V gene, CDR1 is SQVTM and CDR2 is ANQGSEA. The CDR3 runs 12 residues from the cysteine to the phenylalanine. Kept here is only the CDR3 DNA, which spans 36 bases and is read in frame from base 1. Collaborating institutions collected whole blood in K2EDTA tubes following their own protocols. Collaborator samples were shipped for TCRbeta analysis as frozen whole blood, isolated PBMCs, or DNA extracted from either sample type. Points on this clone: No antigen is known for it. No quality values exist for individual bases; no much larger clone is one base distant.

The chain is encoded by TRBV29-1 joined to TRBJ1-1, with the D gene not confidently named. Material: peripheral blood. This TCR came from a human donor with acute or convalescent COVID-19. The donor label of this sample is uncertain. CDR3 protein: CSVDLGRVGAFF. The DNA is TGCAGCGTTGACCTAGGGAGGGTTGGAGCTTTCTTT.